This entry concerns a single T cell receptor beta chain. As processed by the authors: The assay estimated nucleated cells by amplifying reference gene primers. Clones were read by immunoSEQ multiplex PCR, and TCRdb kept only the in-frame ones, dropping some. The V and J calls and clone size were taken over from that table, and D and trimming were inferred from the DNA. This sample has some 95,000 clones; over 70% occur once, and the top ten carry around a quarter. This record comes from a study of blood T cell repertoires in COVID-19. Trimming pared 5 bases from V and 4 bases from J, leaving 9 bases between. Looked up from germline, CDR1 is SGHVS and CDR2 is FQNEAQ. The CDR3 contains 13 residues.

The source of this sequence is a man between 70 and 80 years old with acute or convalescent COVID-19. This chain joins TRBV7-8 and TRBJ2-4; no definite D call. Source material: peripheral blood. Here the CDR3 DNA reads TGTGCCAGCAGCCGTGACAATAAAAACATTCAGTACTTC. Translating gives CASSRDNKNIQYF.